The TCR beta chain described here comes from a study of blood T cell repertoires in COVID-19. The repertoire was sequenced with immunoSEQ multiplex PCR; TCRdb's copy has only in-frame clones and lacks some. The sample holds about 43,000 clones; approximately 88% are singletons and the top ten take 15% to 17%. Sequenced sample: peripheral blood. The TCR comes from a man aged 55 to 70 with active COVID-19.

The CDR3 spells CASSSYEGAGEKLFF. The CDR3 DNA reads TGTGCCAGCAGCTCGTACGAGGGGGCCGGAGAAAAACTGTTTTTT. The chain is built from TRBV9 and TRBJ1-4, with 7 positions matching TRBD1. This CDR3 is built from 15 residues. Germline values: CDR1 SGDLS, CDR2 YYNGEE. Trimming took 4 bases from V and 8 from J; bases not matched to a gene: 11.